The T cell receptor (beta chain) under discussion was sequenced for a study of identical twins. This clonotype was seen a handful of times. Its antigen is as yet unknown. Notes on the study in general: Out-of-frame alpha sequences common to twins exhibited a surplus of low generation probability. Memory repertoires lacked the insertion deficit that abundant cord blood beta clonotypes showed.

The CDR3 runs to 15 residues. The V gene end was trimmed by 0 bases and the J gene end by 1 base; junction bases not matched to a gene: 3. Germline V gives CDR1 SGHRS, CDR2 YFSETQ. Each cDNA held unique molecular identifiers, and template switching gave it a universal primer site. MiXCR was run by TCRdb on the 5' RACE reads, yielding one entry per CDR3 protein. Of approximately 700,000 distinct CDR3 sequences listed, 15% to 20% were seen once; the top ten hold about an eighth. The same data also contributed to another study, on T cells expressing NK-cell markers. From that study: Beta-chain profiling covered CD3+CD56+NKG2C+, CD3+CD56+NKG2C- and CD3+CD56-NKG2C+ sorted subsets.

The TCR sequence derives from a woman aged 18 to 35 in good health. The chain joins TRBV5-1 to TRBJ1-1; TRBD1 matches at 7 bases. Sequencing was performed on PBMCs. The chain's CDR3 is CASSLVRTGNTEAFF. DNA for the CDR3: TGCGCCAGCAGCTTGGTAAGGACAGGGAACACTGAAGCTTTCTTT.